This passage covers 18 T cell receptor beta chains from one sample sequenced in a study of beta chain features in type 1 diabetes. Study-wide findings and caveats: In all four CD4+ subsets, TCRB CDR3 length was significantly, moderately reduced in type 1 diabetes.

Their cognate antigens are unknown. Isolated RNA was reverse transcribed in full, so expressed TCRB transcripts were sequenced. Sequencing used immunoSEQ multiplex PCR; TCRdb keeps in-frame clones, though not all of them. This table has 25,000 to 30,000 clones, 56% appearing once. Sequencing was done on a sample of Tregs from blood. The receptors derive from a woman younger than 35 with type 1 diabetes.

V is TRBV6-1 and J is TRBJ2-2; no firm D call. Germline V lookup: CDR1 MNHNS, CDR2 SASEGT. The CDR3 is 13 amino acids. The germline V and J ends were trimmed by 10 bases and 6 bases, with 15 bases remaining between them. The CDR3 nucleotides are TGTGCCACCCACCTCCGCAGCGCCGGGGAGCTGTTTTTT. Encoded protein: CATHLRSAGELFF.

This chain joins TRBV29-1 and TRBJ2-1; 9 bases are shared with TRBD1. Germline V gene sequence: CDR1 SQVTM, CDR2 ANQGSEA. The CDR3 covers 12 residues. The V gene end was trimmed by 7 bases and the J gene end by 8 bases; junction bases not matched to a gene: 6. In DNA, the CDR3 is TGCAGCGCTAGACAGGGGGGTTATGAGCAGTTCTTC. This codes for CSARQGGYEQFF.

The rearrangement uses TRBV29-1 and TRBJ1-1; 9 bases fit TRBD1. The CDR3 has 12 amino acids. The V gene end was trimmed by 4 bases and the J gene end by 7 bases; junction bases not matched to a gene: 4. Germline loops: CDR1 SQVTM, CDR2 ANQGSEA. CDR3 DNA: TGCAGCGTTGTGCCGGGACAGGGTGAAGCTTTCTTT. It codes for CSVVPGQGEAFF.

This rearrangement joins TRBV21-1 to TRBJ1-2; the tabulated D call, TRBD1, remains unverified against the DNA. TRBV21-1 is noted as a pseudogene. The CDR3 loop spans 15 amino acids. The CDR3 sequence: CASSGPTGDYYGYTF. The CDR3 DNA reads TGTGCCAGCAGCGGACCGACAGGGGACTACTATGGCTACACCTTC.

This clone showed up just a few times. The chain uses TRBV6-1 and TRBJ2-1; TRBD2 is a possible D gene (6 bases). V lost 7 bases and J lost 6, with 19 bases in between. Germline values: CDR1 MNHNS, CDR2 SASEGT. The CDR3 is 15 residues long. Written as DNA, the CDR3 is TGTGCCAGCACCGCGGGGTCAGAGCGCGGCAATGAGCAGTTCTTC. Protein product: CASTAGSERGNEQFF.

The rearrangement links TRBV5-1 to TRBJ2-1; D is perhaps TRBD2 (6 bases). Per the germline V gene, CDR1 is SGHRS and CDR2 is YFSETQ. The CDR3 loop spans 15 amino acids. Trimming shortened V by 4 bases and J by 5 bases, and 16 bases separated the two germline ends. The CDR3 region has the DNA TGCGCCAGCAGCCCCGGGACTGGCATTAACAATGAGCAGTTCTTC. Protein: CASSPGTGINNEQFF.

The gene calls are TRBV18 and TRBJ2-1, with a tentative D call TRBD1 (5 bases). The V end lost 4 bases, the J end lost 8 bases, and 18 bases lay between the germline ends. CDR3 length: 15 residues. Germline V gene data show CDR1 as KGHSH and CDR2 as LQKENI. In nucleotides, the CDR3 is TGTGCCAGCTCACGGACAAGGTCCGAGGTGGATGAGCAGTTCTTC. Translation: CASSRTRSEVDEQFF.

The V and J genes are TRBV28 and TRBJ1-2; D gene uncertain. Trimming cost V 5 bases and J 3 bases, with 10 bases left between them. The CDR3 length is 13 residues. The germline gives CDR1 MDHEN, CDR2 SYDVKM. DNA of the CDR3: TGTGCCAGCAGTCCCCGACGGGACTATGGCTACACCTTC. Residues: CASSPRRDYGYTF.

The chain joins TRBV27 to TRBJ1-1; tentative D call: TRBD1 (6 bases). Germline loops: CDR1 MNHEY, CDR2 SMNVEV (reference sequence). Trimming pared 5 bases from V and 4 bases from J, leaving 17 bases between. The CDR3 is 15 amino acids. CDR3 bases: TGTGCCAGCAGTCCCTTCTCCTTAGGGGGCACTGAAGCTTTCTTT. Its translation: CASSPFSLGGTEAFF.

V gene TRBV11-3 combines with J gene TRBJ2-2, with D unclear. V lost 5 bases to trimming and J lost 5 bases, with 12 bases between them. The V gene's germline CDR1 is SGHNT and CDR2 YENEEA. The CDR3 covers 14 residues. For the CDR3, the DNA is TGTGCCAGCAGCGAGACTGTCGCGACCGGGGAGCTGTTTTTT. This encodes CASSETVATGELFF.

The chain uses TRBV4-3 and TRBJ2-3; 10 positions match TRBD2. J gave up 5 bases and V 1 base, and 0 bases lay outside the gene matches. Germline V gene sequence: CDR1 LGHNA, CDR2 YSLEER. The CDR3 consists of 14 residues. CDR3 region: CASSQASGRDTQYF. The CDR3 bases are TGCGCCAGCAGCCAAGCTAGCGGGAGAGATACGCAGTATTTT.

Only a few counts were recorded for this clone. The chain uses TRBV28 and TRBJ1-5; D gene uncertain. This CDR3 comprises 12 residues. Germline lookup yields CDR1 MDHEN and CDR2 SYDVKM. Trimming pared 4 bases from V and 5 bases from J, leaving 6 bases between. CDR3 sequence: CASSSTDQPQHF. The CDR3 DNA is TGTGCCAGCAGTTCTACAGATCAGCCCCAGCATTTT.

The gene calls are TRBV9 and TRBJ1-3; D is undetermined. The germline V gene encodes CDR1 SGDLS and CDR2 YYNGEE. V lost 1 base and J 2 bases, leaving 4 bases between the germline ends. There are 13 residues in the CDR3. The DNA for the CDR3 is TGTGCCAGCAGCGTACAAACTGGAAACACCATATATTTT. Protein product: CASSVQTGNTIYF.

V gene TRBV15 combines with J gene TRBJ2-3, with D possibly matching TRBD2 (6 bases). There are 15 residues in the CDR3. The V gene lost 0 bases and the J gene lost 2 bases, with 9 bases spanning the gap. Germline CDR1 LNHNV, CDR2 YYDKDF (reference sequence). The CDR3 region is CATSRDGEVTDTQYF. The CDR3 bases are TGTGCCACCAGCAGAGATGGGGAGGTCACAGATACGCAGTATTTT.

The CDR3 region has the DNA TGCGCCAGCAGCCAAGGACTAGCGGGAGCAGATACGCAGTATTTT. It codes for CASSQGLAGADTQYF. The rearrangement links TRBV4-3 to TRBJ2-3; 12 nucleotides agree with TRBD2. V lost 1 base and J lost 4; bases outside the gene matches: 0. Germline V gene data show CDR1 as LGHNA and CDR2 as YSLEER. CDR3 size: 15 residues.

This clone was counted only a few times. The rearrangement links TRBV10-3 to TRBJ2-5; 7 bases agree with TRBD2. J gave up 1 base and V 6 bases, and 11 bases lay outside the gene matches. This CDR3 comprises 16 residues. Germline V lookup: CDR1 ENHRY, CDR2 SYGVKD. The CDR3 coding sequence is TGTGCCATCAGACGCGGGAGTGGGGGGATCCAAGAGACCCAGTACTTC. Its protein product is CAIRRGSGGIQETQYF.

This clone occurred a few times. The CDR3 DNA reads TGTGCCAGTAGTATGGGGACAGGGTCCCACTATGGCTACACCTTC. Residues: CASSMGTGSHYGYTF. This chain uses TRBV19 with TRBJ1-2; 9 nucleotides agree with TRBD1. V shed 3 bases and J 3 bases; nucleotides not matched to a gene: 5. CDR1 and CDR2 (germline): LNHDA, SQIVND (reference sequence). The CDR3 is 15 residues long. Filled out from reference TRBV19 and TRBJ1-2, the complete variable domain reads DGGITQSPKYLFRKEGQNVTLSCEQNLNHDAMYWYRQDPGQGLRLIYYSQIVNDFQKGDIAEGYSVSREKKESFPLTVTSAQKNPTAFYLCASSMGTGSHYGYTFGSGTRLTVV.

This clone is a singleton in its sample. The chain carries TRBV7-2 and TRBJ2-7, with TRBD2 identical over 7 bases. Trimming took 4 bases from V and 6 from J; bases not matched to a gene: 18. The germline CDR1 and CDR2 sequences are SGHTA and FQGNSA. The CDR3 is 17 amino acids. CDR3 bases: TGTGCCAGCAGCTCCCCCTTTTCCTTAGGGAGGGCCGTCGAGCAGTACTTC. Its translation is CASSSPFSLGRAVEQYF.